This record looks at one T cell receptor beta chain sequence and its context. Method: immunoSEQ multiplex PCR; TCRdb's copy keeps in-frame clones and lacks some. The data show some 55,000 clones, with about nine tenths seen just once and about 7.7% held by the top ten. The data stem from a study of blood T cell repertoires in COVID-19. Germline V gene sequence: CDR1 MDHEN, CDR2 SYDVKM. This CDR3 is 20 amino acids long. The V gene end was trimmed by 2 bases and the J gene end by 11 bases; junction bases not matched to a gene: 19. The V gene is TRBV28, the J gene TRBJ1-6; 12 bases match TRBD1. Material: peripheral blood. The sequence was collected from a woman between 40 and 50 years old with active COVID-19. Written as DNA, the CDR3 is TGTGCCAGCAGTTTAGTAGGGGCTGGGACAGGGGGCCCGTACGGGGCACCCCTCCACTTT. This translates into CASSLVGAGTGGPYGAPLHF.